Each of the 5 T cell receptor beta chains below was sequenced from the same sample in a study of blood T cell repertoires in COVID-19. Clones were read by immunoSEQ multiplex PCR, and TCRdb kept only the in-frame ones, dropping some. The top ten clones hold 10% to 15% of a sample with under 130,000 clones, 84% of them seen once. Sequencing was done on a sample of peripheral blood. These receptor sequences come from a human donor in a cohort sampled during active or convalescent COVID-19.

This clone was detected only a few times. The gene calls are TRBV5-1 and TRBJ2-3; D gene ambiguous. The length of the CDR3 is 14 residues. The germline gives CDR1 SGHRS, CDR2 YFSETQ. Deletions cut 0 bases from V and 2 bases from J, with 7 bases between. The CDR3 nucleotides read TGCGCCAGCAGCTTGGGGCCCAACACAGATACGCAGTATTTT. Translation: CASSLGPNTDTQYF. Combining the CDR3 with reference TRBV5-1 and TRBJ2-3 gives the whole variable domain KAGVTQTPRYLIKTRGQQVTLSCSPISGHRSVSWYQQTPGQGLQFLFEYFSETQRNKGNFPGRFSGRQFSNSRSEMNVSTLELGDSALYLCASSLGPNTDTQYFGPGTRLTVL.

This chain uses TRBV4-1 with TRBJ1-3; D gene unclear. With 0 bases removed from V and 9 bases from J, the gap between germline ends came to 9 bases. Germline V gene sequence: CDR1 MGHRA, CDR2 YSYEKL. CDR3 length: 13 residues. CDR3: CASSQDALGTIYF. For the CDR3, the DNA is TGCGCCAGCAGCCAAGACGCCCTAGGCACCATATATTTT.

The rearrangement links TRBV9 to TRBJ2-5; unclear D gene. Germline CDR1 and CDR2: SGDLS and YYNGEE. This CDR3 has 13 amino acids. The V end lost 2 bases, the J end lost 5 bases, and 10 bases lay between the germline ends. For the CDR3, the DNA is TGTGCCAGCAGCGTGAGTCCGAAGGAGACCCAGTACTTC. It translates to CASSVSPKETQYF.

This rearrangement joins TRBV5-3 to TRBJ2-4; weak D call: TRBD2 (6 bases). TRBV5-3 is an open reading frame, and its role is uncertain. The V and J ends lost 10 bases and 8 bases respectively, with 16 bases between them. This CDR3 contains 12 residues. CDR3 in amino acids: CASPGSGDIQYF. For the CDR3, the DNA is TGTGCCTCACCCGGTTCGGGGGACATTCAGTACTTC.

The genes are TRBV11-1 and TRBJ2-7; 12 bases are a match to TRBD1. The CDR3 consists of 14 residues. CDR1 and CDR2 from the germline V gene are SGHAT and FQDESV (reference sequence). Trimming took 3 bases from V and 6 from J; bases not matched to a gene: 3. CDR3 bases: TGTGCCAGCAGCTTGGGACAGGGGGCGCGCGAGCAGTACTTC. It yields the protein CASSLGQGAREQYF.